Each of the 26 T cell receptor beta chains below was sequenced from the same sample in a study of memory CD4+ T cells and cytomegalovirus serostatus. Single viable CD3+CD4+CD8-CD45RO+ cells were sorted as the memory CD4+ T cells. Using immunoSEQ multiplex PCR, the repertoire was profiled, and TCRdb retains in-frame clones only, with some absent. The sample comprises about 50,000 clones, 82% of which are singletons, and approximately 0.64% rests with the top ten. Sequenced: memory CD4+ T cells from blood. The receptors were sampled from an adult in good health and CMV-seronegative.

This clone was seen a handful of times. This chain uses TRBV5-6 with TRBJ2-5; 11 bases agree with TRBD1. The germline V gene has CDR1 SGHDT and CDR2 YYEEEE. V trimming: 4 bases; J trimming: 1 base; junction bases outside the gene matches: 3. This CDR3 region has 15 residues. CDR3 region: CASSPDRGLQETQYF. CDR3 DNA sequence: TGTGCCAGCAGCCCGGACAGGGGGCTCCAAGAGACCCAGTACTTC.

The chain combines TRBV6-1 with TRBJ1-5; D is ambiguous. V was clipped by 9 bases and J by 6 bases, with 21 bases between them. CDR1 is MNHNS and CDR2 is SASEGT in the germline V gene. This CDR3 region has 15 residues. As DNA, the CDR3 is TGTGCCAGTTCCGAAGGTGGGTGGTTGGGTCAGCCCCAGCATTTT. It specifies CASSEGGWLGQPQHF.

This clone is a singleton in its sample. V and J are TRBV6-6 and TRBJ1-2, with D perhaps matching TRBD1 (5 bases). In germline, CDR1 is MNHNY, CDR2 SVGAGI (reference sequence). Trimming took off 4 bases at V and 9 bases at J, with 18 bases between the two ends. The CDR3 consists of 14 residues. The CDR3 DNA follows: TGTGCCAGCAGTTCTTACAGGACCGAAGTAAGCTACACCTTC. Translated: CASSSYRTEVSYTF.

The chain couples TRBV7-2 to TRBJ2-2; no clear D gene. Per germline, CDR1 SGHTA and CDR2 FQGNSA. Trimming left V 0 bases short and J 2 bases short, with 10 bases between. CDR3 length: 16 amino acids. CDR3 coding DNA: TGTGCCAGCAGCTTAGCGCCAGCAAGTAACACCGGGGAGCTGTTTTTT. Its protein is CASSLAPASNTGELFF.

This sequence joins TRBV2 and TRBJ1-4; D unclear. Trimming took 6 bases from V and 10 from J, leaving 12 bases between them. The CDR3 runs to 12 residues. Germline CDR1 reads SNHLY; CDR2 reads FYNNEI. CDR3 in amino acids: CASSSYGGKLFF. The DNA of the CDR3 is TGTGCCAGCAGCAGCTATGGTGGAAAACTGTTTTTT. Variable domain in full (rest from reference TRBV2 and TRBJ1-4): EPEVTQTPSHQVTQMGQEVILRCVPISNHLYFYWYRQILGQKVEFLVSFYNNEISEKSEIFDDQFSVERPDGSNFTLKIRSTKLEDSAMYFCASSSYGGKLFFGSGTQLSVL.

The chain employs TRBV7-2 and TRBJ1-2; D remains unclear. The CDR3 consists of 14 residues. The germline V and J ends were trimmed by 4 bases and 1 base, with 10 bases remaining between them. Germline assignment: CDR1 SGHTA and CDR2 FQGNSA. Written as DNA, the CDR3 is TGTGCCAGCAGCTCTGCGACACTTAACTATGGCTACACCTTC. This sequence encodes CASSSATLNYGYTF.

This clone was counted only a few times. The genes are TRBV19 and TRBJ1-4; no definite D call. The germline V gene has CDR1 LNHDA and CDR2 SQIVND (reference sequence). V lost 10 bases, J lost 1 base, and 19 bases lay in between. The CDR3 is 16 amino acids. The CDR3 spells CATHPRPMGTNEKLFF. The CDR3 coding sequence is TGTGCCACTCATCCCCGGCCCATGGGAACTAATGAAAAACTGTTTTTT.

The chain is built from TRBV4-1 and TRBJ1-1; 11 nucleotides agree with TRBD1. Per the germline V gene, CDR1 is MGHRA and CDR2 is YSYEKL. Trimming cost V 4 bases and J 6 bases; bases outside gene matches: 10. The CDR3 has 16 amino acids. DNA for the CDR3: TGCGCCAGCAGCCGTCCTTGGGGACAGGGGGGATCTGAAGCTTTCTTT. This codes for CASSRPWGQGGSEAFF.

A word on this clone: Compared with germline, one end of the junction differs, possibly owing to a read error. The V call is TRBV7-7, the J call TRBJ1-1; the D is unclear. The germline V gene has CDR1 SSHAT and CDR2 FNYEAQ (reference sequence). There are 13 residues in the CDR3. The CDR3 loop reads CASSENMNTEAFF. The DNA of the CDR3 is TGTGCTAGCAGCGAAAACATGAACACTGAAGCTTTCTTT.

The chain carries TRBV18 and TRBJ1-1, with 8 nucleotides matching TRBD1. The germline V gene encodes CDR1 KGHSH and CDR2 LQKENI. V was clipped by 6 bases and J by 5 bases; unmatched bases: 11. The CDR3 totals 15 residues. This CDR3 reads CASSPDRAGGTEAFF. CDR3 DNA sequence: TGTGCCAGCTCCCCGGACAGGGCAGGAGGAACTGAAGCTTTCTTT.

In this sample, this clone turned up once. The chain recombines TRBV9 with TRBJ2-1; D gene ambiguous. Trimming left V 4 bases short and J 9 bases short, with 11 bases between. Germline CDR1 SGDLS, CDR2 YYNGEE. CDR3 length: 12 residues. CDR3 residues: CASSKTWGEQFF. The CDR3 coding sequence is TGTGCCAGCAGCAAGACATGGGGTGAGCAGTTCTTC.

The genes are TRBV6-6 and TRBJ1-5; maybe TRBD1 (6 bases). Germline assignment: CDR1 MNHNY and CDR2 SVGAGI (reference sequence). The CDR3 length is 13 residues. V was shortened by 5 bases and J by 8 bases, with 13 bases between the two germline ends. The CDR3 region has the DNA TGTGCCAGCAGTCGGGGGGCGAGGGAGCCCCAGCATTTT. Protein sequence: CASSRGAREPQHF.

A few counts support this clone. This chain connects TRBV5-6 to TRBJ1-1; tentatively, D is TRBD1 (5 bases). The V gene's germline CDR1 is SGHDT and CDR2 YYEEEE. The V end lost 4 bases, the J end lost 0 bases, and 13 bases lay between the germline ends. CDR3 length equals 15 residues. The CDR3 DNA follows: TGTGCCAGCAGCCGCCGGGGGGTCGTGAACACTGAAGCTTTCTTT. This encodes CASSRRGVVNTEAFF.

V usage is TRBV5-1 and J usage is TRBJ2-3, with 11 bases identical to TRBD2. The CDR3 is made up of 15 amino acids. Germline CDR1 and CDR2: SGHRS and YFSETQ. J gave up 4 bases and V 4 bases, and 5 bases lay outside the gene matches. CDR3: CASSLGTSGPDTQYF. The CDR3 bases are TGCGCCAGCAGCCTAGGGACTAGCGGACCAGATACGCAGTATTTT.

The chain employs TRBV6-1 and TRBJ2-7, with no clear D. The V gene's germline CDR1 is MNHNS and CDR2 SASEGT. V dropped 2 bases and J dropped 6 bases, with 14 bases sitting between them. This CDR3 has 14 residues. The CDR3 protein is CASSEQAPTGEQYF. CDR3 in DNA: TGTGCCAGCAGTGAACAGGCGCCGACGGGCGAGCAGTACTTC.

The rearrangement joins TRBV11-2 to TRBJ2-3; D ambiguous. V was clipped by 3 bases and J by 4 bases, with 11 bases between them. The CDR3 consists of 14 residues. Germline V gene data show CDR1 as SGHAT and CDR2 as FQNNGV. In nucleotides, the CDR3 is TGTGCCAGCAGCTTTGGCGGCTCCGCAGATACGCAGTATTTT. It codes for CASSFGGSADTQYF.

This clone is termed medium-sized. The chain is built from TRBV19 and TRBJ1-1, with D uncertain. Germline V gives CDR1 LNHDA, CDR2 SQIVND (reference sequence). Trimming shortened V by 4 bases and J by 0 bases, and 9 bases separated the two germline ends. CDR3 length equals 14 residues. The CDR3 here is CASSTPVMNTEAFF. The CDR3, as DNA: TGTGCCAGTAGTACCCCGGTTATGAACACTGAAGCTTTCTTT.

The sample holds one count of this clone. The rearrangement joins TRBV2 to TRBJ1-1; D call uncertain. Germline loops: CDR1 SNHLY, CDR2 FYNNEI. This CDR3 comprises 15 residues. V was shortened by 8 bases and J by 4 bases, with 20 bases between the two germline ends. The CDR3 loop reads CASFYDPSRSTEAFF. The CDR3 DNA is TGTGCCAGCTTTTACGATCCGTCCCGGAGCACTGAAGCTTTCTTT.

The CDR3: CASSIVDFLGSPLHF. CDR3 sequence (DNA): TGTGCCAGTAGTATAGTAGATTTTTTGGGTTCACCCCTCCACTTT. The V and J genes are TRBV19 and TRBJ1-6; no definite D call. Germline V CDR1 and CDR2: LNHDA, SQIVND (reference sequence). The CDR3 has 15 residues. Trimming cost V 1 base and J 9 bases, with 13 bases left between them.

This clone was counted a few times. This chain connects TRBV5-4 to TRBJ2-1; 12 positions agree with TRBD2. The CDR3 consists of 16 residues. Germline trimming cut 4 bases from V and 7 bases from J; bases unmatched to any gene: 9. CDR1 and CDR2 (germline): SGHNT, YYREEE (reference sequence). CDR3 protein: CASSPPLAGGRNEQFF. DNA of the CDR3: TGTGCCAGCAGCCCGCCCCTAGCGGGGGGGCGTAATGAGCAGTTCTTC.

The CDR3 loop reads CASSPTLGTAFYTF. The DNA of the CDR3 is TGTGCCAGCAGTCCAACACTGGGGACAGCATTCTACACCTTC. The chain has TRBV27 and TRBJ1-2, with 7 bases fitting TRBD1. The germline gives CDR1 MNHEY, CDR2 SMNVEV (reference sequence). This CDR3 comprises 14 residues. Trimming cost V 5 bases and J 10 bases; bases outside gene matches: 13.

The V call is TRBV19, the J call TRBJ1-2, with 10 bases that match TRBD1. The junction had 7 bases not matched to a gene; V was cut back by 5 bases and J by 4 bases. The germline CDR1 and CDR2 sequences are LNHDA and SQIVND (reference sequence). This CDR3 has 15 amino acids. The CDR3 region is CASSEPGQGIYGYTF. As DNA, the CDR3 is TGTGCCAGTAGTGAACCGGGACAGGGGATCTATGGCTACACCTTC.

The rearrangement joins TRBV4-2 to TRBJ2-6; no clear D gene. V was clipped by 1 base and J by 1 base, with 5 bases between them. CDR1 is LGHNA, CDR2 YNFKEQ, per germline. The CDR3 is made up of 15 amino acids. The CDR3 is CASSQVRSGANVLTF. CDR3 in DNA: TGTGCCAGCAGCCAAGTCCGGTCTGGGGCCAACGTCCTGACTTTC.

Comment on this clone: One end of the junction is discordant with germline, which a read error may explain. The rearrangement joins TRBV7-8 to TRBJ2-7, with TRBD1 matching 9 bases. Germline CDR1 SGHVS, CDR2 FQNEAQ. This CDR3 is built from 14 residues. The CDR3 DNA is TGTGCCAGCAGCCGGGACAGGGCCTCCTACGAGCAGTACTTT. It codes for CASSRDRASYEQYF.

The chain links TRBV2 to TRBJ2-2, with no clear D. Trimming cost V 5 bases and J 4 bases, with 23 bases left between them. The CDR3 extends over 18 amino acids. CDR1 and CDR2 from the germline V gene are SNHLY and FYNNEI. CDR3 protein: CASSPKTLTKWGTGELFF. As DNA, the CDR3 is TGTGCCAGCAGTCCAAAGACGCTTACCAAATGGGGCACCGGGGAGCTGTTTTTT.

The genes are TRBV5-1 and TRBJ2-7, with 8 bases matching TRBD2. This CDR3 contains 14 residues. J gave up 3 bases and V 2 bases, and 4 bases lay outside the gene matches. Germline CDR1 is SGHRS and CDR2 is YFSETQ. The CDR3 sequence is CASSLLTSGYEQYF. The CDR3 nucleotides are TGCGCCAGCAGCTTATTAACTAGCGGCTACGAGCAGTACTTC.